A single sample gave rise to the 20 T cell receptor beta chains below, sequenced in a study of blood T cell repertoires in COVID-19. Produced via immunoSEQ multiplex PCR; TCRdb's table is partial and in-frame only. The sample consists of roughly 300,000 clones, roughly 87% of them appearing once. Sequenced input: peripheral blood. These receptor sequences come from a human donor in a cohort sampled during active COVID-19.

The chain combines TRBV27 with TRBJ2-7; D is ambiguous. Trimming shortened V by 2 bases and J by 4 bases, and 21 bases separated the two germline ends. This CDR3 comprises 17 residues. Per the germline V gene, CDR1 is MNHEY and CDR2 is SMNVEV (reference sequence). CDR3 coding DNA: TGTGCCAGCAGTTTAAAAACCCGCACCAACTACTTTTACGAGCAGTACTTC. Protein: CASSLKTRTNYFYEQYF.

The gene calls are TRBV12-3 or TRBV12-4 and TRBJ1-2; D gene uncertain. V lost 11 bases, J lost 5 bases, and 12 bases lay in between. This CDR3 is built from 11 residues. The CDR3 nucleotides read TGTGCCTCCAGCCCGGGGTATGGCTACACCTTC. It is translated as CASSPGYGYTF.

The chain has TRBV18 and TRBJ2-3, with 9 bases lining up with TRBD1. Trimming took 4 bases from V and 4 from J; bases not matched to a gene: 6. The CDR3 is 15 amino acids. CDR1 and CDR2 from the germline V gene are KGHSH and LQKENI. Here the CDR3 DNA reads TGTGCCAGCTCACAACGGACAGGGGAGGCAGATACGCAGTATTTT. This encodes CASSQRTGEADTQYF.

This clone was counted a single time. The rearrangement uses TRBV9 and TRBJ2-2; 9 positions agree with TRBD2. V dropped 4 bases and J dropped 0; count of bases not matched to a gene: 4. CDR1 is SGDLS, CDR2 YYNGEE, per germline. The CDR3 runs to 16 residues. Written as DNA, the CDR3 is TGTGCCAGCAGCCCTAGCGGGATGTCGAACACCGGGGAGCTGTTTTTT. Protein product: CASSPSGMSNTGELFF.

V and J are TRBV14 and TRBJ1-2; 7 nucleotides align to TRBD1. V trimming: 0 bases; J trimming: 9 bases; junction bases outside the gene matches: 4. Germline V lookup: CDR1 SGHDN, CDR2 FVKESK. The CDR3 is made up of 13 amino acids. CDR3 sequence reads: CASSQDRTGSYTF. Written as DNA, the CDR3 is TGTGCCAGCAGCCAAGATCGGACAGGCAGCTACACCTTC.

J is TRBJ1-1 and V is TRBV28; TRBD1 aligns across 8 bases. Germline CDR1 is MDHEN and CDR2 is SYDVKM. This CDR3 region has 17 residues. V was pared by 4 bases and J by 4 bases, with 14 bases of the junction left unmatched. The CDR3 is CASSYQKTGVIFTEAFF. The CDR3 region has the DNA TGTGCCAGCAGTTACCAAAAGACAGGGGTGATTTTCACTGAAGCTTTCTTT.

This rearrangement joins TRBV10-2 to TRBJ2-3; D not certain. CDR1 is WSHSY, CDR2 SAAADI, per germline. V lost 6 bases to trimming and J lost 3 bases, with 10 bases between them. This CDR3 region has 13 residues. DNA for the CDR3: TGCGCCAGCAGGGCCTCGGGTACAGATACGCAGTATTTT. The encoded protein is CASRASGTDTQYF.

The chain carries TRBV6-5 and TRBJ1-2; tentatively, D is TRBD1 (6 bases). CDR3 length: 14 residues. From germline, CDR1 is MNHEY and CDR2 SVGAGI. Trimming took off 5 bases at V and 4 bases at J, with 14 bases between the two ends. The CDR3 coding sequence is TGTGCCAGCAGTCCTTCGAGGGGGTCCTATGGCTACACCTTC. The encoded protein is CASSPSRGSYGYTF.

The chain employs TRBV6-1 and TRBJ2-3, with 10 bases aligning to TRBD1. The CDR3 is made up of 16 amino acids. The germline V gene has CDR1 MNHNS and CDR2 SASEGT. V lost 3 bases and J lost 7; bases outside the gene matches: 10. The CDR3, as DNA: TGTGCCAGCAGTGAGATTTTGACAGGGGGCCGCTATACGCAGTATTTT. Amino acids: CASSEILTGGRYTQYF.

The CDR3 reads CASKDRRGVGEAFF. The DNA of the CDR3 is TGTGCCAGTAAGGATCGTCGAGGTGTGGGTGAAGCTTTCTTT. The chain carries TRBV19 and TRBJ1-1; D unclear. V gave up 7 bases and J gave up 7 bases, with 19 bases separating them. Germline-derived CDR1 and CDR2 are LNHDA and SQIVND (reference sequence). The CDR3 has 14 residues.

V usage is TRBV27 and J usage is TRBJ2-7; a possible D gene is TRBD1 (7 bases). Trimming removed 4 bases from V and 13 bases from J, with 20 bases in between. The CDR3 extends over 13 amino acids. Germline V gene data show CDR1 as MNHEY and CDR2 as SMNVEV (reference sequence). In DNA form, the CDR3 reads TGTGCCAGCAGTTCCCGCCTCGGAGGGGGCAAATACTTC. Protein sequence: CASSSRLGGGKYF.

The chain joins TRBV3-1 (or the pseudogene TRBV3-2) to TRBJ2-2; D is possibly TRBD2 (6 bases). The CDR3 spans 17 residues. CDR1 is LGHDT, CDR2 YNNKEL, per germline (reference sequence). Trimming removed 3 bases from V and 7 bases from J, with 21 bases in between. The CDR3 sequence: CASSHSGLSRVGGELFF. DNA of the CDR3: TGTGCCAGCAGCCATTCGGGACTCTCTAGGGTCGGCGGGGAGCTGTTTTTT.

This clone was recorded once. The gene calls are TRBV19 and TRBJ1-2; D remains ambiguous. Germline assignment: CDR1 LNHDA and CDR2 SQIVND (reference sequence). This CDR3 is 15 amino acids long. Trimming pared 10 bases from V and 3 bases from J, leaving 21 bases between. DNA of the CDR3: TGTGCCACCCTTGGAGAGAACAAAGAGCACTATGGCTACACCTTC. Amino acid sequence: CATLGENKEHYGYTF.

This chain connects TRBV5-6 to TRBJ1-2; D uncertain. The V end was cut by 0 bases, the J end by 1 base, with 4 bases between. The germline gives CDR1 SGHDT, CDR2 YYEEEE. CDR3 length: 13 residues. The CDR3 reads CASSLDINYGYTF. In nucleotides, the CDR3 is TGTGCCAGCAGCTTGGACATTAACTATGGCTACACCTTC.

J is TRBJ2-2 and V is TRBV10-1; no clear D. This CDR3 comprises 15 residues. The germline V gene encodes CDR1 WNHNN and CDR2 SYGVQD (reference sequence). Trimming took 5 bases from V and 1 from J, leaving 11 bases between them. This CDR3 is CASSPNSLNTGELFF. DNA of the CDR3: TGCGCCAGCAGTCCCAACAGCCTGAACACCGGGGAGCTGTTTTTT.

CDR3 DNA sequence: TGTGCCTGGCAATACAGGGGAGGAGAGACCCAGTACTTC. As protein: CAWQYRGGETQYF. The rearrangement joins TRBV30 to TRBJ2-5; D is possibly TRBD1 (7 bases). This CDR3 spans 13 amino acids. Germline values: CDR1 GTSNPN, CDR2 SVGIG (reference sequence). V lost 5 bases and J 4 bases, leaving 14 bases between the germline ends.

CDR3 in DNA: TGTGCCAGTAGTATTGGGGGACAGAGAATTAATCAGCCCCAGCATTTT. This codes for CASSIGGQRINQPQHF. The chain carries TRBV19 and TRBJ1-5, with 7 bases fitting TRBD1. Unmatched junction bases numbered 9, after V lost 3 bases and J lost 4 bases. Germline CDR1 LNHDA, CDR2 SQIVND (reference sequence). CDR3 length: 16 residues.

This sequence joins TRBV19 and TRBJ2-7, with TRBD1 matching over 7 bases. The CDR3 has 11 amino acids. Germline CDR1 LNHDA, CDR2 SQIVND (reference sequence). Unmatched junction bases numbered 13, after V lost 10 bases and J lost 13 bases. The CDR3 DNA reads TGTGCCACACAGGGGCTCGGAGAACCTTACTTC. Translation gives CATQGLGEPYF.

The V call is TRBV3-1 (or the pseudogene TRBV3-2), the J call TRBJ1-2, with 7 bases fitting TRBD1. This CDR3 contains 14 residues. V shed 5 bases and J 4 bases; nucleotides not matched to a gene: 7. Germline V lookup: CDR1 LGHDT, CDR2 YNNKEL (reference sequence). The CDR3 coding sequence is TGTGCCAGCAGCTGCCCAGGGGGACGCTATGGCTACACCTTC. Protein sequence: CASSCPGGRYGYTF.

The chain couples TRBV6-5 to TRBJ2-3; TRBD2 agrees at 11 bases. The germline V gene encodes CDR1 MNHEY and CDR2 SVGAGI. V shed 6 bases and J 3 bases; nucleotides not matched to a gene: 5. This CDR3 contains 15 residues. CDR3 DNA sequence: TGTGCCAGCAGAACAAGACTAGCGGGAACAGATACGCAGTATTTT. Translated: CASRTRLAGTDTQYF.